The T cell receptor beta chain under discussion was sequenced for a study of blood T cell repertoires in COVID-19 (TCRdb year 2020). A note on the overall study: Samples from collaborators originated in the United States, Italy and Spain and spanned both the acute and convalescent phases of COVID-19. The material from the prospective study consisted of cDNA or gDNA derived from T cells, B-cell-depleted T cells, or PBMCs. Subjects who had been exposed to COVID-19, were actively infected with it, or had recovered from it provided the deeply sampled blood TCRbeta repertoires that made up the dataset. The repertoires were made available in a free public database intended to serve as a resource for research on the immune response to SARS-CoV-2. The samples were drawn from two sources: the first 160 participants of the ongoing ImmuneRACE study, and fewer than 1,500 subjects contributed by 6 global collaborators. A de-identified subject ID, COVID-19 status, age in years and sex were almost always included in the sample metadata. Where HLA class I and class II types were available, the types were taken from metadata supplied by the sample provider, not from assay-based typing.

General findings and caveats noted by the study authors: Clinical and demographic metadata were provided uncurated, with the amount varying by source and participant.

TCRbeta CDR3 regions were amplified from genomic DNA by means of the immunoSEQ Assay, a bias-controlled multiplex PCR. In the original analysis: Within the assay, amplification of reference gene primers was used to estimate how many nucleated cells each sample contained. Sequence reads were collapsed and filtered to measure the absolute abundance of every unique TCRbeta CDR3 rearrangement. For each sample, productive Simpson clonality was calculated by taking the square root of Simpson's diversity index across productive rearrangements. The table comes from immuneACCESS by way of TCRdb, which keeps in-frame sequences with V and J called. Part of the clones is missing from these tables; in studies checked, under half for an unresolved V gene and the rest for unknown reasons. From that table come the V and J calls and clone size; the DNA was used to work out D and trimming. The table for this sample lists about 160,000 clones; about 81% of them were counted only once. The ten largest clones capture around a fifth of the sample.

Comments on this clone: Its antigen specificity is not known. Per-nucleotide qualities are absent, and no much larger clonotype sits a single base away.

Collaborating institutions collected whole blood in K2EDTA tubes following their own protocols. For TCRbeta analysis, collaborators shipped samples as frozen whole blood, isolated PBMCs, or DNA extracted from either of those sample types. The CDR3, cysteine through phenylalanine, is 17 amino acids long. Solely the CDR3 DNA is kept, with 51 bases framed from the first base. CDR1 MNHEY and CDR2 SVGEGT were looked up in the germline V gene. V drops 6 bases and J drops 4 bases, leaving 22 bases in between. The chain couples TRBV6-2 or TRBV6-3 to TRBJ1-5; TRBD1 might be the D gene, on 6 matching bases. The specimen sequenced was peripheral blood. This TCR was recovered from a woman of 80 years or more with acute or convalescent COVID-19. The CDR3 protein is CASSPSAYRVPNQPQHF. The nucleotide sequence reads TGTGCCAGCAGCCCAAGTGCCTACAGGGTCCCAAATCAGCCCCAGCATTTT.